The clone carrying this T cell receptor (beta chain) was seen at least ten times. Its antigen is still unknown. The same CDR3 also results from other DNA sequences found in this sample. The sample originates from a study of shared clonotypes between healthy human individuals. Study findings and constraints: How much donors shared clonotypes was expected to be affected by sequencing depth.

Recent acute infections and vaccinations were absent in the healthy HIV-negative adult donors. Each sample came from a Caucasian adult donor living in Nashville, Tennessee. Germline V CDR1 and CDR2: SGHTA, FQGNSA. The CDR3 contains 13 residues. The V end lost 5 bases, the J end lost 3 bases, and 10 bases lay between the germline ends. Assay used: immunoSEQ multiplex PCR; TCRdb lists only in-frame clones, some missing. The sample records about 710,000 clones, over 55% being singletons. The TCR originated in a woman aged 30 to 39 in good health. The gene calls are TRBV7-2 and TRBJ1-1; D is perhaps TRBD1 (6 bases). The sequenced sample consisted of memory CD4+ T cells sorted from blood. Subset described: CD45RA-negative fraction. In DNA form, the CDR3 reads TGTGCCAGCAGCCCACAGGGAGACACTGAAGCTTTCTTT. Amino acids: CASSPQGDTEAFF.